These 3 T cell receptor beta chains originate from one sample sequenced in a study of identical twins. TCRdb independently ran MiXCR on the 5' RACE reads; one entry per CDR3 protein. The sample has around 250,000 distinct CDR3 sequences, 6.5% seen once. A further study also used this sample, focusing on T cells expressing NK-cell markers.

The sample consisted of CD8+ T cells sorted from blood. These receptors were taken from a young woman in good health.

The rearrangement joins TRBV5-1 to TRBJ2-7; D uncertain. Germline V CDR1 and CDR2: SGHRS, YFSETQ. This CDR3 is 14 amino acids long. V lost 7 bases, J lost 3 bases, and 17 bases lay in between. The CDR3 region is CASYYGLSSYEQYF. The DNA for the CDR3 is TGCGCCAGCTACTACGGCCTTTCTAGCTACGAGCAGTACTTC.

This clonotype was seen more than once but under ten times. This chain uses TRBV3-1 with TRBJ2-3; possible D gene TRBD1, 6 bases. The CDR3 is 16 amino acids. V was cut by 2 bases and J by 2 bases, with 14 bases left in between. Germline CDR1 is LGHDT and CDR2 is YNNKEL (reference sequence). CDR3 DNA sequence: TGTGCCAGCAGCCAACTCCGAGGGGGTAACACAGATACGCAGTATTTT. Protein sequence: CASSQLRGGNTDTQYF.

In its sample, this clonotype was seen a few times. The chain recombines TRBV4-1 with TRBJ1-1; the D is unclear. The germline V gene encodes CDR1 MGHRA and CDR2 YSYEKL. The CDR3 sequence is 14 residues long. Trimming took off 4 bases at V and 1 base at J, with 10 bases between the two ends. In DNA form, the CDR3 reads TGCGCCAGCAGCCTGTTCGATCCGAACACTGAAGCTTTCTTT. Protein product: CASSLFDPNTEAFF.